This T cell receptor beta chain was observed in a study of immune cell composition in non-small cell lung cancer. Using immunoSEQ multiplex PCR, the repertoire was profiled, and TCRdb retains in-frame clones only, with some absent. The sample includes about 13,000 clones, around 75% of them seen just once. The V end lost 1 base, the J end lost 10 bases, and 10 bases lay between the germline ends. CDR3 length equals 12 residues. Germline CDR1 and CDR2: SEHNR and FQNEAQ (reference sequence). The sequenced material came from lung tumor tissue. The rearrangement joins TRBV7-9 to TRBJ1-1, with a weak D call TRBD1 (6 bases). This clonotype was obtained from a human donor with non-small cell lung cancer. In DNA, the CDR3 is TGTGCCAGCAGCTTAGAGGTGGACAGAGCTTTCTTT. Translated, it gives CASSLEVDRAFF.